This TCR beta chain was obtained from a study of glioma-infiltrating T cells after dendritic cell vaccination (dated by TCRdb to 2015 to 2016). For the wider study: The cohort comprised approximately 15 glioblastoma patients from Phase I and II dendritic cell vaccination trials, 9 newly diagnosed and 6 with recurrent disease. Between 2003 and 2012, patients were given autologous tumor lysate-pulsed dendritic cell vaccination. The vaccine was prepared from monocyte-derived dendritic cells that were cultured for approximately seven days with IL-4 and GM-CSF and then pulsed overnight with autologous tumor lysate. Each patient got three intradermal injections of the dendritic cell vaccine, spaced at biweekly intervals, in the arm below the axilla. In glioblastoma patients vaccinated with dendritic cells, deep sequencing of TCR beta CDR3 regions served to measure the amount of tumor-infiltrating lymphocytes and to compare repertoires between tumor and blood. Survival after dendritic cell vaccination was correlated with TCR sequencing metrics, such as TIL content and the overlap between tumor and blood repertoires. Overall study results and their limits: After dendritic cell vaccination, a higher estimated pretreatment TIL content predicted longer time to progression and overall survival. The TCR overlap response model with three groups was called speculative and said to need prospective validation. The cohort was small and heterogeneous, with few patients having full blood and tumor sets and even fewer initial-recurrent tumor pairs. TCR clonality showed no direct relationship with survival, which suggests that a diverse polyclonal response may be important.

Selection of patients required sufficient residual fresh-frozen tumor tissue and over two years of available survival data. Molecular status otherwise varied across the glioblastoma patients, but none of them carried an isocitrate dehydrogenase mutation. PBMC collection took place before vaccination, two weeks after the third vaccination, and at tumor progression if progression occurred. Genomic DNA was extracted with the Qiagen DNeasy Blood extraction Kit. The immunoSEQ assay amplified TCRB CDR3 regions from roughly 2.1 micrograms of genomic DNA, or from all available DNA when less than that amount was available. Multiplex PCR used 60 forward primers for TCR V beta segments and 13 reverse primers for J beta segments. To estimate the number of reads per starting template, synthetic control templates were added to each sample at limiting dilution. Reads of 87 bp were generated by sequencing on the Illumina HiSeq System. Concerning the study's data processing: PCR and sequencing errors were removed by a nearest neighbor algorithm that merged closely related sequences. TCR overlap was measured as the percentage of unique tumor TCR beta sequences that were also present in the peripheral blood of the same patient. TCRdb re-hosts the immuneACCESS table, in-frame sequences only. Its copies lack some clones; in the studies checked, an unresolved V gene accounts for under half of them, and the cause for the rest is not known. From that table come the V and J calls and clone size; the DNA was used to work out D and trimming. This sample is represented by over 90,000 clones; 81% of them were singletons. The top ten constitute around 12% of the sample.

Including cysteine and phenylalanine, the CDR3 has 15 amino acids. The kept DNA is CDR3 alone, 45 bases in frame from the first base. CDR1 and CDR2, per the germline V gene, are SGHTA and FQGNSA. V sheds 5 bases and J sheds 2 bases, leaving 15 bases between their ends. A word on this clone: Its antigen remains undetermined. It has no much larger one-base neighbor in the sample; base qualities were not kept.

This specimen was blood, taken before dendritic cell vaccination. The receptor was isolated from a human donor with glioblastoma. The rearranged segments are TRBV7-2 and TRBJ1-1; perhaps TRBD1 is the D gene, with 6 bases matching. The CDR3 protein is CASSTLTGSNTEAFF. At the DNA level, the sequence is TGTGCCAGCAGCACCCTGACAGGCTCAAACACTGAAGCTTTCTTT.